The table lists the clone carrying this T cell receptor (beta chain) with a count of one. Antigen: not known. The data derive from a study of blood T cells in healthy people across ages. Study-level results: There were more naive CD4+ cells and higher diversity in long-lived donors than in aged donors. Any changes in expanded clonotypes were possibly confounded, as donor CMV status remained unknown.

The second PCR ran about 6 to 11 cycles with a sample-barcoded 5' primer and J-beta primers. Each cDNA was tagged by a template-switch adaptor containing 12 random nucleotides. Each CDR3 protein gets one entry after TCRdb re-called the 5' RACE reads with MiXCR. The data show around 1,700,000 distinct CDR3 sequences, with about 28% seen just once and about 7.7% held by the top ten. Roughly 10 milliliters of peripheral blood were drawn from each donor. The receptor's source is a woman aged 25 to 39 in good health. The sequenced material came from blood.

CDR3 protein: CASSLKGPLGYTF. Written as DNA, the CDR3 is TGTGCCAGCAGCCTGAAGGGTCCCCTTGGCTACACCTTC. The V and J genes are TRBV3-1 and TRBJ1-2; D gene unclear. V was shortened by 4 bases and J by 7 bases, with 13 bases between the two germline ends. CDR1 is LGHDT, CDR2 YNNKEL, per germline (reference sequence). This CDR3 has 13 residues.